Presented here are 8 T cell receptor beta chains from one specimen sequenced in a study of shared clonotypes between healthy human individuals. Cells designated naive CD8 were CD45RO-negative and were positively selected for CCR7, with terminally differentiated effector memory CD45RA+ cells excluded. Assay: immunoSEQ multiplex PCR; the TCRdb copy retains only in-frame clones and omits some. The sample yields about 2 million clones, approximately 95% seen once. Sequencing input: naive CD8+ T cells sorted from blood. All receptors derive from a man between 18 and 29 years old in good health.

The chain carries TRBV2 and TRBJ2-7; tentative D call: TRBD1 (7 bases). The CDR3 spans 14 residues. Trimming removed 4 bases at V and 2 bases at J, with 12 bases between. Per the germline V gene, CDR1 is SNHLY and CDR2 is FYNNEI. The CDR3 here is CASSVGGQTYEQYF. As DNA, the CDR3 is TGTGCCAGCAGTGTGGGGGGACAGACCTACGAGCAGTACTTC.

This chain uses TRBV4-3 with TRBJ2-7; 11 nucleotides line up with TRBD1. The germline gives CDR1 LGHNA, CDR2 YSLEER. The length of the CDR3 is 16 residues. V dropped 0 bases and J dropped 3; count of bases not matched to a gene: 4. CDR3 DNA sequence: TGCGCCAGCAGCCAAGATGAGGGACAGGGGGACTACGAGCAGTACTTC. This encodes CASSQDEGQGDYEQYF.

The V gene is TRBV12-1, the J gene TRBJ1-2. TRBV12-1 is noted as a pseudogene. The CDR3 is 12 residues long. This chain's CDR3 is CASSFAGYGYTF. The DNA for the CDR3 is TGTGCCAGCAGCTTTGCAGGATACGGCTACACCTTC.

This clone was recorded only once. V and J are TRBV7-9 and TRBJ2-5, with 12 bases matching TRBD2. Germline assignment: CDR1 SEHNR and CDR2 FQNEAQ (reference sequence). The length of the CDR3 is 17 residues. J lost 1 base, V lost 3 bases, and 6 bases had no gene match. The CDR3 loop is CASSFGLAGHRQETQYF. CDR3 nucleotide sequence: TGTGCCAGCAGCTTCGGACTAGCGGGGCACCGCCAAGAGACCCAGTACTTC.

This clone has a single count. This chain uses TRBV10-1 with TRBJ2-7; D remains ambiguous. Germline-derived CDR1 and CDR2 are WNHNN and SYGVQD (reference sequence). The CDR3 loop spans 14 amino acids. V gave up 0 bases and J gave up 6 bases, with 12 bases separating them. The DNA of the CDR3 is TGCGCCAGCAGTGAGTCAGGATTTTCGTCCGAGCAGTACTTC. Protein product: CASSESGFSSEQYF.

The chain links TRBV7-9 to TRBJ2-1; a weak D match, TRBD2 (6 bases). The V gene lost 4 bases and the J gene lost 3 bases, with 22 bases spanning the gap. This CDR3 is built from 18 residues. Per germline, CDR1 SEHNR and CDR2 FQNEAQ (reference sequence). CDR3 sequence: CASSSTIAGTGGYNEQFF. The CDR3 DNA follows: TGTGCCAGCAGCTCAACAATTGCCGGGACCGGGGGCTACAATGAGCAGTTCTTC. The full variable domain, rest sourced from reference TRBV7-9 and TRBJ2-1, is DTGVSQNPRHKITKRGQNVTFRCDPISEHNRLYWYRQTLGQGPEFLTYFQNEAQLEKSRLLSDRFSAERPKGSFSTLEIQRTEQGDSAMYLCASSSTIAGTGGYNEQFFGPGTRLTVL.

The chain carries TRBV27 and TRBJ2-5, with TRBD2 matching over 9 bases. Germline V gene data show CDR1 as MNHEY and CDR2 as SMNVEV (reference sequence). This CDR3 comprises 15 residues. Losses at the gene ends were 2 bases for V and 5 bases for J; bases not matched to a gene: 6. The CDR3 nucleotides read TGTGCCAGCAGTTTAGGAGCGGGGGGCGGGGAGACCCAGTACTTC. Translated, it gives CASSLGAGGGETQYF.

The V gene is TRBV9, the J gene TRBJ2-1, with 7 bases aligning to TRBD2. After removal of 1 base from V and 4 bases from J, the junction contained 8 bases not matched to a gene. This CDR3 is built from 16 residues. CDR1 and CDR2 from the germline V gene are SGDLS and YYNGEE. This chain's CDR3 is CASSVREGLYYNEQFF. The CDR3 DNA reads TGTGCCAGCAGCGTAAGGGAGGGCCTCTATTACAATGAGCAGTTCTTC.